This T cell receptor (beta chain) derives from a study of T cell repertoires in cytomegalovirus infection. Whole-study context: Evidence of both CMV infection and a matching HLA type came from public TCR beta signatures. Study-level findings and limits: Dominating the ex vivo response were HLA-C-restricted CMV-specific TCR beta clonotypes.

Germline CDR1 reads SEHNR; CDR2 reads FQNEAQ (reference sequence). The CDR3 has 20 residues. Trimming took 5 bases from V and 0 from J, leaving 25 bases between them. A note on this clonotype: The target antigen is unknown.

TCRdb called the reads again in MiXCR, with one record for every CDR3 protein. The table has roughly 230,000 distinct CDR3 sequences, over 15% seen once; the top ten hold 40% to 55%. The gene calls are TRBV7-9 and TRBJ1-4, with D possibly TRBD1 on 5 matching bases. Sequenced sample: CD8+ T cells from PBMCs. This TCR came from a human donor in good health (CMV status not recorded). Some clones in this sample may be carry-over from other donors' samples. Here the CDR3 DNA reads TGTGCCAGCAGCGCACCCCCTTTCGCGGGGCCAAGAGCAACTAATGAAAAACTGTTTTTT. As protein: CASSAPPFAGPRATNEKLFF.